This T cell receptor (beta chain) was sequenced for a study of low-dose radiotherapy and immunotherapy resistance in tumors. In the study overall: TRAV and TRBV primers primed cDNA for both TCRalpha and TCRbeta.

The sample's time point: after trial treatment. The treatment here: LDRT plus nivolumab, ipilimumab, low-dose cyclophosphamide and aspirin (RACIN trial). Donors were treated with nivolumab, ipilimumab, aspirin, and low-dose cyclophosphamide and radiotherapy. Solid tumors that lacked tumor-infiltrating lymphocytes and were advanced were present in eligible patients. With a constant-region primer and a V-primer adapter, TCRs were subjected to around 20 PCR cycles of amplification. Following isolation, mRNA was amplified via in vitro transcription. TCRdb re-called the reads with MiXCR, one entry per CDR3 protein. This table holds 40,000 to 65,000 distinct CDR3 sequences, approximately 35% found once. This clonotype was counted only a few times. No DNA is shown, since the ends of the CDR3 on it are uncertain; the CDR3 is the one TCRdb lists. The receptor was isolated from a male donor with rectosigmoid adenocarcinoma. This specimen consisted of PBMCs, obtained after low-dose radiotherapy plus immunotherapy.

The CDR3 is CASSHIPQGLNTGELFFF. V gene TRBV4-3 combines with J gene TRBJ2-2; the table's D call, TRBD1, has no DNA check behind it. The CDR3 spans 18 amino acids, including both terminal residues. Germline-derived CDR1 and CDR2 are LGHNA and YSLEER.